A selection of T cell receptor beta chains follows, all from one sample in a study of shared clonotypes between healthy human individuals. Assay: immunoSEQ multiplex PCR; the TCRdb copy retains only in-frame clones and omits some. The table has 900,000 to 1,200,000 clones, about 80% seen once. Input material: memory CD4+ T cells from PBMCs. The receptors come from a man between 18 and 29 years old in good health. Some clones in this sample may be carry-over from other donors' samples. CDR3s include the opening cysteine and the closing phenylalanine or tryptophan. The order of the fields is V gene, J gene, clone size, D gene, CDR3 DNA, CDR3 protein. The D gene is left open where the match is weak. Not all rows give a size; the values are once, few, many and, for expanded clones, a class.

TRBV5-1,TRBJ1-2,NA,TRBD1,TGCGCCAGCAGCCGGACAGGGGATGCCTATGGCTACACCTTC,CASSRTGDAYGYTF
TRBV11-3,TRBJ2-1,NA,TRBD2,TGTGCCAGCAGCCCTCGGACTAGCGGGAGCTACAATGAGCAGTTCTTC,CASSPRTSGSYNEQFF
TRBV7-9,TRBJ1-5,NA,NA,TGTGCCAGCAGTCCTATGGCAACGAGGGAGCCCCAGCATTTT,CASSPMATREPQHF
TRBV11-2,TRBJ1-2,NA,NA,TGTGCCAGCAGCTTGGGTCTGAATGGCTACACCTTC,CASSLGLNGYTF
TRBV28,TRBJ1-5,NA,NA,TGTGCCAGCAGCCCGGTGGGGGAGCGTCAGCCCCAGCATTTT,CASSPVGERQPQHF
TRBV7-8,TRBJ2-3,NA,NA,TGTGCCAGCAGCCCTAGAGATACGCAGTATTTT,CASSPRDTQYF
TRBV4-2,TRBJ2-3,few,NA,TGTGCCAGCAGCCAAAGGGCCGGGGATACGCAGTATTTT,CASSQRAGDTQYF
TRBV5-1,TRBJ2-1,once,TRBD2,TGCGCCAGCAGCTTGGGGTCTAGCGGGGCTTACAATGAGCAGTTCTTC,CASSLGSSGAYNEQFF
TRBV5-8,TRBJ2-7,NA,NA,TGTGCCAGCAGCTTGATCAGAGCCTACGAGCAGTACTTC,CASSLIRAYEQYF
TRBV7-9,TRBJ2-3,once,NA,TGTGCCAGCAGCTTAGAAAGTGGTTATACGCAGTATTTT,CASSLESGYTQYF
TRBV11-1,TRBJ2-3,NA,TRBD2,TGTGCCAGCAGCCACCGACTAGCGGGGAGCACAGATACGCAGTATTTT,CASSHRLAGSTDTQYF
TRBV28,TRBJ1-2,NA,NA,TGTGCCAGCAGGCGGACCGGGCCTAGCGCGGGCTACACCTTC,CASRRTGPSAGYTF
TRBV18,TRBJ1-3,NA,NA,TGTGCCAGCTCACCGAGGCGGGACGAAAACACCATATATTTT,CASSPRRDENTIYF
TRBV11-2,TRBJ2-1,NA,NA,TGTGCCAGCAGCTCCTCAGACAGGGAGCAGTTCTTC,CASSSSDREQFF
TRBV5-4,TRBJ1-2,few,TRBD1,TGTGCCAGCAGCTTGGGAGGGACAGGTATTGGCATCTATGGCTACACCTTC,CASSLGGTGIGIYGYTF
TRBV7-2,TRBJ1-2,NA,TRBD1,TGTGCCAGCAGCGTGGGACAGATTAACTATGGCTACACCTTC,CASSVGQINYGYTF
TRBV30,TRBJ1-5,few,NA,TGTGCCTGGAGTTCCGGGACACATAGCAATCAGCCCCAGCATTTT,CAWSSGTHSNQPQHF
TRBV11-1,TRBJ2-5,NA,NA,TGTGCCAGCAGTTACCGTGCGACCCAGTACTTC,CASSYRATQYF
TRBV2,TRBJ2-5,NA,NA,TGTGCCAGCACTGAGGGCCGGGCGAGGGGAGAGACCCAGTACTTC,CASTEGRARGETQYF
TRBV7-9,TRBJ2-2,NA,NA,TGTGCCAGCAACCCCAGGGGGGGAGACACCGGGGAGCTGTTTTTT,CASNPRGGDTGELFF
TRBV18,TRBJ2-7,many,TRBD2,TGTGCCAGCTCACCTAGCGGGGTATCCTACGAGCAGTACTTC,CASSPSGVSYEQYF
TRBV15,TRBJ2-7,NA,TRBD1,TGTGCCACCAGTGGTTATATCGTGACAGGGGCTAGGGGGCAGTACTTC,CATSGYIVTGARGQYF
TRBV6-1,TRBJ2-2,NA,TRBD1,TGTGCCAGCAGCTGGACAGGGAGGATCGGGGAGCTGTTTTTT,CASSWTGRIGELFF
TRBV6-6,TRBJ2-1,NA,TRBD2,TGTGCCAGCAGAGTAGCGGGAGGGTCCTACAATGAGCAGTTCTTC,CASRVAGGSYNEQFF
TRBV19,TRBJ2-6,few,NA,TGTGCCAGTAGTATTATCCGGAGCTCTGGGGCCAACGTCCTGACTTTC,CASSIIRSSGANVLTF
TRBV2,TRBJ1-1,NA,NA,TGTGCCAGCAGCCTACAGGGTACGAACACTGAAGCTTTCTTT,CASSLQGTNTEAFF
TRBV29-1,TRBJ2-3,NA,NA,TGCAGCGCCGGGGAATCGGGGGCAGATACGCAGTATTTT,CSAGESGADTQYF
TRBV30,TRBJ1-3,NA,TRBD1,TGTGCCTGGAGTGTGGGACAGAGCTCTGGAAACACCATATATTTT,CAWSVGQSSGNTIYF
TRBV14,TRBJ2-7,NA,TRBD2,TGTGCCAGCAGCCGGGGACTAGCGGGAGGCGAGCAGTACTTC,CASSRGLAGGEQYF
TRBV9,TRBJ2-2,NA,NA,TGTGCCAGCAGCGTGGCAGGGGTCGGGGAGCTGTTTTTT,CASSVAGVGELFF
TRBV7-9,TRBJ2-1,NA,TRBD2,TGTGCCAGCAGCGTGGCGGGGGGCACCCACAATGAGCAGTTCTTC,CASSVAGGTHNEQFF
TRBV2,TRBJ1-3,NA,NA,TGTGCCAGCTTAACAGGGAGCTCTGGAAACACCATATATTTT,CASLTGSSGNTIYF
TRBV7-2,TRBJ2-5,NA,TRBD1,TGTGCCAGCAGCTTGCAGGGGGCAAAAGAGACCCAGTACTTC,CASSLQGAKETQYF
TRBV7-3,TRBJ1-2,NA,NA,TGTGCCAGCAGCCAGACAGGCGCCCATGGCTACACCTTC,CASSQTGAHGYTF
TRBV7-3,TRBJ2-7,NA,NA,TGTGCCAGCAGCCACTCATCAGGGCAAGACGAGCAGTACTTC,CASSHSSGQDEQYF
TRBV5-1,TRBJ1-2,NA,TRBD1,TGCGCCAGCAGCCTCCGCCAGGGGGCTAACTATGGCTACACTTTC,CASSLRQGANYGYTF
TRBV7-2,TRBJ1-5,NA,TRBD1,TGTGCCAGCAGCTTAAACAGGGGGGAGCATCAGCCCCAGCATTTT,CASSLNRGEHQPQHF
TRBV4-1,TRBJ1-1,few,NA,TGCGCCAGCAGCCAAGGATTCCCGGGGATAGACACTGAAGCTTTCTTT,CASSQGFPGIDTEAFF
TRBV10-3,TRBJ2-1,NA,NA,TGTGCCATCAGTGAGTGGGATGAGCAGTTCTTC,CAISEWDEQFF
TRBV2,TRBJ2-3,NA,TRBD2,TGTGCCAGCAGTGCCGGCCGGGACTACCTCACAGATACGCAGTATTTT,CASSAGRDYLTDTQYF
TRBV19,TRBJ1-5,NA,NA,TGTGCCAGTAGTATAATAGGGAAGAGGAGCGGTCAGCCCCAGCATTTT,CASSIIGKRSGQPQHF
TRBV1,TRBJ2-1,NA,NA,TGCACCAGCAGCCAAAGCCCGGGACCAGAGCCTTGCTCCTACAATGAGCAGTTCTTC,CTSSQSPGPEPCSYNEQFF
TRBV5-1,TRBJ1-1,few,NA,TGCGCCAGCAGCTCAGAAACAGGGAGAGCTTTCTTT,CASSSETGRAFF
TRBV27,TRBJ2-3,NA,NA,TGTGCCAGCAAGACTTGGGGTGCAGATACGCAGTATTTT,CASKTWGADTQYF
TRBV7-2,TRBJ1-2,NA,NA,TGTGCCAGCAGCTGGGGTCCAGCTAACTATGGCTACACCTTC,CASSWGPANYGYTF
TRBV30,TRBJ2-1,NA,TRBD2,TGTGCCTGGAGTAAGGGACTAGCGGCGGGAAATGAGCAGTTCTTC,CAWSKGLAAGNEQFF
TRBV21-1,TRBJ1-2,NA,NA,TGTGCCAGCAGCGAGTCCGGGACAAGCTATGGCTACACCTTC,CASSESGTSYGYTF
TRBV18,TRBJ1-2,NA,NA,TGTGCCAGCTCACCACTCTGGGAGACAAACTATGGCTACACCTTC,CASSPLWETNYGYTF